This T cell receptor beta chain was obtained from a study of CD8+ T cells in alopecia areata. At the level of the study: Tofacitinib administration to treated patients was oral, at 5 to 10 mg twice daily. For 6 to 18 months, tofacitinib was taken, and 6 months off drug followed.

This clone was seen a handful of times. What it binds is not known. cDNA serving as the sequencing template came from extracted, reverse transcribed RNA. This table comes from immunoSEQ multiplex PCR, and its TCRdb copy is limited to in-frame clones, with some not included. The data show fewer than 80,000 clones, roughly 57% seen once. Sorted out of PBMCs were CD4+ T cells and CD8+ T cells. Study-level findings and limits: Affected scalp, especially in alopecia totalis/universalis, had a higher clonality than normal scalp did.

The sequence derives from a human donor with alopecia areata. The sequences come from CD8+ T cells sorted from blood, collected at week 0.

The CDR3 spells CASSHATGEGNQPQHF. CDR3 in DNA: TGCGCCAGCAGCCATGCGACAGGGGAGGGCAATCAGCCCCAGCATTTT. This chain links TRBV4-1 with TRBJ1-5; 8 bases are shared with TRBD1. Per the germline V gene, CDR1 is MGHRA and CDR2 is YSYEKL. V was clipped by 3 bases and J by 2 bases; unmatched bases: 6. The CDR3 runs to 16 residues.